Listed below are T cell receptor beta chains from one sample, sequenced in a study of metastatic and nonmetastatic thyroid tumors. MiXCR was used by TCRdb to re-call the PCR reads. Among about 93,000 clones listed, roughly an eighth were seen once. Sequencing was done on a sample of blood. The receptors here all came from a female donor with papillary thyroid cancer or a benign thyroid nodule (not recorded which). Some clones in this sample may be carry-over from other donors' samples. Each CDR3 is given without its conserved first and last residue.

TRBJ1-2 | TRBV10-3 | 11 | AISGTQENGYT
TRBJ1-1 | TRBV20-1 | 13 | SARPTGGRYTEAF
TRBJ2-7 | TRBV6-2/TRBV6-3 | 13 | ASSDPAHITYEQY
TRBJ2-1 | TRBV6-1 | 12 | ASRGGLAANEQF
TRBJ2-7 | TRBV24-1 | 12 | ATGGEEISYEQY
TRBJ1-2 | TRBV28 | 10 | ASSPGRDGYT
TRBJ2-6 | TRBV6-2/TRBV6-3 | 19 | ASSYTIDRTRTVSGANVLT
TRBJ1-2 | TRBV5-5 | 12 | ASSLGVGPSGYT
TRBJ2-7 | TRBV28 | 13 | ASSRIGNGLYEQY
TRBJ1-5 | TRBV20-1 | 10 | SARVGDQPQH
TRBJ2-1 | TRBV9 | 16 | ASSVEAGGRASYNEQF
TRBJ1-1 | TRBV5-6 | 12 | ASSLGATIYEAF
TRBJ2-7 | TRBV19 | 13 | ASSIGVAGVYEQY
TRBJ2-2 | TRBV9 | 14 | ASSVGSSGDTGELF
TRBJ2-1 | TRBV2 | 14 | ASSDSRASGALEQF
TRBJ2-1 | TRBV19 | 14 | ASSIPPSATGNEQF
TRBJ2-1 | TRBV19 | 14 | ASSMTAGSSYNEQF
TRBJ1-5 | TRBV15 | 17 | ATSRDFGGTGDTNQPQH
TRBJ2-5 | TRBV6-2/TRBV6-3 | 15 | ASRQKTQFTPRETQY
TRBJ2-2 | TRBV9 | 12 | ASSVGGGTGELF
TRBJ1-2 | TRBV7-2 | 11 | ASSKTESYGYT
TRBJ1-3 | TRBV12-3/TRBV12-4 | 13 | ASSLGTNSGNTIY
TRBJ2-2 | TRBV6-2/TRBV6-3 | 11 | ASGQTNTGELF
TRBJ1-5 | TRBV6-1 | 14 | ASMNPGQGSSQPRH
TRBJ2-3 | TRBV20-1 | 14 | SARAGNAVGTDTQY
TRBJ2-2 | TRBV12-3/TRBV12-4 | 12 | ASSLSSGTGELF
TRBJ1-2 | TRBV5-1 | 11 | ASSPGTGYGYT
TRBJ2-3 | TRBV24-1 | 14 | ATSDRTSGVTDTQY
TRBJ2-1 | TRBV12-3/TRBV12-4 | 13 | ASSPLAGNYNEQF
TRBJ1-6 | TRBV30 | 13 | AWDGGGGQNSPLH
TRBJ2-7 | TRBV30 | 13 | AWDSGGRGKYEQY
TRBJ2-2 | TRBV9 | 14 | ASSVPSPGQAIELF
TRBJ2-2 | TRBV29-1 | 13 | SVDLGGANTGELF